The 30 T cell receptor beta chains given below trace back to one sample, sequenced in a study of blood T cells in healthy people across ages. A second about 7 to 12 cycle PCR used barcoded and J-beta primers. TCRdb passed the 5' RACE reads through MiXCR, listing each CDR3 protein once. Among about 1.4 million distinct CDR3 sequences listed, approximately 59% were seen once. Sequenced: blood. These TCRs come from a man younger than 35 in good health.

The chain employs TRBV12-3 or TRBV12-4 and TRBJ1-6; tentative D call: TRBD1 (5 bases). The CDR3 contains 14 residues. Trimming stripped 5 bases from V and 8 bases from J, with 13 bases between. CDR3 coding DNA: TGTGCCAGCAGTCACGGGACCGTGGATTCACCCCTCCACTTT. As protein: CASSHGTVDSPLHF.

This clonotype was found a few times. The chain joins TRBV20-1 to TRBJ2-4, with D perhaps given as TRBD1 or TRBD2 (5 bases each). Trimming stripped 2 bases from V and 4 bases from J, with 15 bases between. CDR1 is DFQATT, CDR2 SNEGSKA, per germline (reference sequence). The CDR3 is made up of 15 amino acids. The CDR3 is CSARNIGTEKNIQYF. The CDR3 region has the DNA TGCAGTGCTAGAAATATTGGGACGGAGAAAAACATTCAGTACTTC.

The genes are TRBV20-1 and TRBJ1-6, with 8 positions matching TRBD1. Germline assignment: CDR1 DFQATT and CDR2 SNEGSKA (reference sequence). V lost 7 bases to trimming and J lost 6 bases; unmatched junction nucleotides: 8. The CDR3 length is 14 residues. The CDR3 is CSVKDRASNSPLHF. In nucleotides, the CDR3 is TGCAGTGTCAAGGACAGGGCCTCTAATTCACCCCTCCACTTT.

With regard to this clonotype: This sequence may be a read error, since a much larger clone differs from it by one base. The chain joins TRBV6-5 to TRBJ2-7, with TRBD2 matching 10 bases. J lost 0 bases, V lost 6 bases, and 5 bases had no gene match. This CDR3 spans 15 amino acids. CDR1 is MNHEY, CDR2 SVGAGI, per germline. The CDR3 DNA sequence: TGTGCCAGCAGCGCCACTAGCGGGGTCTCCTACGAGCAGTACTTC. Protein sequence: CASSATSGVSYEQYF.

Only a few counts were recorded for this clonotype. This chain connects TRBV27 to TRBJ2-7; D remains ambiguous. CDR3 length: 11 amino acids. With 8 bases removed from V and 4 bases from J, the gap between germline ends came to 9 bases. Germline CDR1 reads MNHEY; CDR2 reads SMNVEV (reference sequence). This CDR3 reads CASPPSYEQYF. The CDR3 region has the DNA TGTGCCAGCCCTCCTTCATACGAGCAGTACTTC.

V is TRBV9 and J is TRBJ2-1; a weak D match, TRBD1 (6 bases). Germline lookup yields CDR1 SGDLS and CDR2 YYNGEE. CDR3 length: 14 residues. The V end lost 0 bases, the J end lost 7 bases, and 11 bases lay between the germline ends. The CDR3 region is CASSVGGQINEQFF. Written as DNA, the CDR3 is TGTGCCAGCAGCGTAGGGGGACAAATTAATGAGCAGTTCTTC.

A few counts support this clonotype. The chain recombines TRBV4-3 with TRBJ2-7; 8 bases align to TRBD1. The CDR3 is made up of 16 amino acids. With V trimmed by 0 bases and J by 2 bases, 6 bases remained unmatched. The V gene's germline CDR1 is LGHNA and CDR2 YSLEER. Written as DNA, the CDR3 is TGCGCCAGCAGCCAAGATTTCAGGACAGGGACCTACGAGCAGTACTTC. Protein sequence: CASSQDFRTGTYEQYF.

CDR3 nucleotide sequence: TGTGCCAGCAGCTCCGAGGACCGATGGACTAACTATGGCTACACCTTC. This translates into CASSSEDRWTNYGYTF. J is TRBJ1-2 and V is TRBV9; D is unresolved. The CDR3 sequence is 16 residues long. The germline CDR1 and CDR2 sequences are SGDLS and YYNGEE. V shed 4 bases and J shed 0 bases, with 16 bases lying between them. Together with reference TRBV9 and TRBJ1-2, the CDR3 gives the full variable domain: DSGVTQTPKHLITATGQRVTLRCSPRSGDLSVYWYQQSLDQGLQFLIQYYNGEERAKGNILERFSAQQFPDLHSELNLSSLELGDSALYFCASSSEDRWTNYGYTFGSGTRLTVV.

This clonotype was seen more than once but under ten times. V and J are TRBV5-1 and TRBJ2-7; perhaps TRBD1 as D (6 bases). CDR3 length equals 14 residues. Trimming cost V 4 bases and J 5 bases, with 16 bases left between them. Germline lookup yields CDR1 SGHRS and CDR2 YFSETQ. CDR3 residues: CASSDYRVKNEQYF. CDR3 nucleotides: TGCGCCAGCAGCGATTACAGGGTAAAGAACGAGCAGTACTTC.

This clonotype was recorded a few times. V is TRBV29-1 and J is TRBJ2-1, with D possibly being TRBD2 (5 bases). This CDR3 region has 11 residues. Germline values: CDR1 SQVTM, CDR2 ANQGSEA. With 7 bases removed from V and 7 bases from J, the gap between germline ends came to 11 bases. As DNA, the CDR3 is TGCAGCGCTGACTACACGAATGAGCAGTTCTTC. It encodes CSADYTNEQFF.

V usage is TRBV7-9 and J usage is TRBJ2-7; D is unresolved. With 4 bases removed from V and 0 bases from J, the gap between germline ends came to 19 bases. This CDR3 is built from 17 residues. CDR1 is SEHNR and CDR2 is FQNEAQ in the germline V gene (reference sequence). CDR3 DNA sequence: TGTGCCAGCAGCTATAGCCCTTTTGCCCCCTCCTCCTACGAGCAGTACTTC. Translation: CASSYSPFAPSSYEQYF.

The chain combines TRBV29-1 with TRBJ2-2, with D perhaps given as TRBD1 or TRBD2 (5 bases each). The V gene's germline CDR1 is SQVTM and CDR2 ANQGSEA. The V end was cut by 4 bases, the J end by 7 bases, with 13 bases between. The CDR3 spans 13 residues. The CDR3 coding sequence is TGCAGCGTTGCGGGAACAGGTGGCGGGGAGCTGTTTTTT. Residues: CSVAGTGGGELFF.

The chain has TRBV9 and TRBJ2-1; TRBD2 matches at 14 bases. Trimming cost V 3 bases and J 6 bases; bases outside gene matches: 5. This CDR3 has 16 residues. Germline loops: CDR1 SGDLS, CDR2 YYNGEE. The CDR3 DNA sequence: TGTGCCAGCAGCGGACAGACTAGCGGGAGGGCCAATGAGCAGTTCTTC. It specifies CASSGQTSGRANEQFF.

The chain is built from TRBV6-5 and TRBJ1-4, with D hard to call. This CDR3 is built from 12 residues. Per the germline V gene, CDR1 is MNHEY and CDR2 is SVGAGI. V was clipped by 8 bases and J by 4 bases, with 8 bases between them. The CDR3 is CASCPSNEKLFF. The CDR3 DNA is TGTGCCAGCTGCCCTAGTAATGAAAAACTGTTTTTT.

The V gene is TRBV20-1, the J gene TRBJ2-5; D unresolved. This CDR3 is built from 12 residues. In germline, CDR1 is DFQATT, CDR2 SNEGSKA (reference sequence). V was pared by 5 bases and J by 3 bases, with 10 bases between. This chain's CDR3 is CSAGVTEETQYF. The CDR3 nucleotides read TGCAGTGCTGGAGTCACCGAAGAGACCCAGTACTTC.

In its sample, this clonotype was seen once. This chain joins TRBV11-2 and TRBJ2-4; perhaps TRBD2 as D (5 bases). The J call is doubtful: the DNA matches TRBJ2-7 better. The CDR3 length is 14 residues. Germline V gene data show CDR1 as SGHAT and CDR2 as FQNNGV. The CDR3 DNA follows: TGTGCCAGCAGCTTAAATCGTCCGGGATACGAGCAGTACTTC. Amino acid sequence: CASSLNRPGYEQYF.

V usage is TRBV6-1 and J usage is TRBJ1-1, with D possibly being TRBD1 (5 bases). Germline V gives CDR1 MNHNS, CDR2 SASEGT. This CDR3 region has 13 residues. Trimming removed 2 bases at V and 3 bases at J, with 7 bases between. For the CDR3, the DNA is TGTGCCAGCAGTGAATTCAGGGACACTGAAGCTTTCTTT. Its protein product is CASSEFRDTEAFF.

This clonotype was detected only a few times. The rearrangement joins TRBV28 to TRBJ2-1; D tentatively fits TRBD1 or TRBD2 (5 bases each). V shed 10 bases and J shed 1 base, with 17 bases lying between them. Germline V gives CDR1 MDHEN, CDR2 SYDVKM. The CDR3 has 15 residues. CDR3 DNA sequence: TGTGCCACTTGGGACCACGTGGGGTCCTACAATGAGCAGTTCTTC. Its protein product is CATWDHVGSYNEQFF.

This clonotype was counted only a few times. The chain uses TRBV29-1 and TRBJ2-3; 8 bases are a match to TRBD1. The CDR3 length is 14 residues. CDR1 SQVTM and CDR2 ANQGSEA come from the germline V gene. Trimming at V came to 6 bases and at J to 1 base, leaving 6 bases not matched to a gene. CDR3 sequence (DNA): TGCAGCGTCCCAGACAGGGGCCGCACAGATACGCAGTATTTT. It encodes CSVPDRGRTDTQYF.

In this sample, this clonotype turned up many times. The chain has TRBV5-1 and TRBJ2-1, with 10 bases fitting TRBD2. The CDR3 consists of 15 residues. CDR1 and CDR2 from the germline V gene are SGHRS and YFSETQ. Trimming cost V 0 bases and J 4 bases; bases outside gene matches: 1. CDR3 region: CASSLELAGYNEQFF. The CDR3, as DNA: TGCGCCAGCAGCTTGGAACTAGCGGGGTACAATGAGCAGTTCTTC. The whole variable domain, remainder taken from reference TRBV5-1 and TRBJ2-1, is KAGVTQTPRYLIKTRGQQVTLSCSPISGHRSVSWYQQTPGQGLQFLFEYFSETQRNKGNFPGRFSGRQFSNSRSEMNVSTLELGDSALYLCASSLELAGYNEQFFGPGTRLTVL.

This clonotype was seen a few times. This chain uses TRBV20-1 with TRBJ2-1, with D tentatively TRBD1 or TRBD2 (5 bases each). The CDR3 loop spans 15 amino acids. V lost 6 bases, J lost 1 base, and 16 bases lay in between. From germline, CDR1 is DFQATT and CDR2 SNEGSKA (reference sequence). The CDR3 DNA is TGCAGTGCCGGGACCGCATTACCGTCCTACAATGAGCAGTTCTTC. Encoded protein: CSAGTALPSYNEQFF.

This clonotype was seen a handful of times. CDR3 sequence reads: CASSPSGTGGSISIPDTQYF. CDR3 DNA sequence: TGCGCCAGCAGCCCCTCCGGGACAGGGGGCTCAATCTCGATTCCAGATACGCAGTATTTT. The chain couples TRBV4-3 to TRBJ2-3; TRBD1 matches 12 bases. After removal of 4 bases from V and 4 bases from J, the junction contained 18 bases not matched to a gene. The CDR3 is 20 residues long. Germline CDR1 and CDR2: LGHNA and YSLEER.

In its sample, this clonotype was seen once. The chain uses TRBV29-1 and TRBJ2-4; 7 nucleotides line up with TRBD1. Looked up from germline, CDR1 is SQVTM and CDR2 is ANQGSEA. This CDR3 contains 19 residues. Here the CDR3 reads CSLVSTGAEEWGAKNIQYF. The CDR3 DNA reads as TGCAGTCTTGTTTCCACAGGGGCCGAGGAGTGGGGGGCCAAAAACATTCAGTACTTC.

The rearrangement links TRBV20-1 to TRBJ1-2; 9 nucleotides align to TRBD1. The CDR3 runs to 14 residues. V lost 4 bases to trimming and J lost 4 bases; unmatched junction nucleotides: 7. Per germline, CDR1 DFQATT and CDR2 SNEGSKA (reference sequence). CDR3 DNA sequence: TGCAGTGCTACGATGGGACAGGGATTCTATGGCTACACCTTC. This encodes CSATMGQGFYGYTF.

The V call is TRBV11-2, the J call TRBJ1-2, with D perhaps matching TRBD1 (5 bases). V lost 1 base and J lost 2, with 14 bases in between. In germline, CDR1 is SGHAT, CDR2 FQNNGV. This CDR3 spans 16 amino acids. CDR3 sequence reads: CASSLVKGGGNYGYTF. In DNA form, the CDR3 reads TGTGCCAGCAGCTTAGTGAAGGGCGGGGGGAACTATGGCTACACCTTC.

This clonotype has just a few counts. The V call is TRBV20-1, the J call TRBJ2-1, with a weak D call TRBD1 (5 bases). V was cut by 3 bases and J by 5 bases, with 11 bases left in between. Germline V CDR1 and CDR2: DFQATT, SNEGSKA (reference sequence). This CDR3 comprises 13 residues. CDR3 nucleotide sequence: TGCAGTGCTAGCAGGGCGTCAGACAATGAGCAGTTCTTC. Amino acids: CSASRASDNEQFF.

This clonotype was picked up a small number of times. V gene TRBV20-1 combines with J gene TRBJ2-7, with D hard to call. V lost 6 bases and J lost 4, with 19 bases in between. CDR1 and CDR2 from the germline V gene are DFQATT and SNEGSKA (reference sequence). The CDR3 extends over 14 amino acids. CDR3 nucleotide sequence: TGCAGTGCGCGCCCCACGGGCCATTTTTACGAGCAGTACTTC. Translated: CSARPTGHFYEQYF.

This sequence joins TRBV27 and TRBJ2-5; D is ambiguous. The J call is doubtful: the DNA matches TRBJ2-7 better. This CDR3 region has 12 residues. Germline values: CDR1 MNHEY, CDR2 SMNVEV (reference sequence). Here the CDR3 DNA reads TGTGCCAGCATCTCCACTGGGGACGAGCAGTACTTC. It codes for CASISTGDEQYF.

This clonotype turned up a few times. This rearrangement joins TRBV29-1 to TRBJ2-1; 9 bases line up with TRBD2. From germline, CDR1 is SQVTM and CDR2 ANQGSEA. The CDR3 totals 17 residues. Trimming removed 4 bases from V and 1 base from J; junction bases left unmatched: 11. For the CDR3, the DNA is TGCAGCGTTGGTTTTTTCGCTAGCGGGGTATCCTACAATGAGCAGTTCTTC. Encoded protein: CSVGFFASGVSYNEQFF.

Comments on this clonotype: The conserved phenylalanine or tryptophan normally closing the CDR3 is absent here, so this likely arose from a read error. The chain combines TRBV4-1 with TRBJ1-1; no clear D. The V gene lost 4 bases and the J gene lost 1 base, with 13 bases spanning the gap. Germline assignment: CDR1 MGHRA and CDR2 YSYEKL. CDR3 size: 15 residues. The CDR3, as DNA: TGCGCCAGCAGCCTCGACGGGGAGGGGAACACTGAAGCTTTCCTT. Encoded protein: CASSLDGEGNTEAFL.